These T cell receptor beta chains were read from a single sample in a study of vaccination effects on CD4 cells after COVID-19. No antigens are known for them. Clones were sequenced by immunoSEQ multiplex PCR, and TCRdb holds only the in-frame ones, with some missing. The sample has roughly 60,000 clones; approximately 78% are singletons. Specimen: CD4+ T cells from PBMCs cultured without peptide, collected before COVID-19 vaccination. The receptors originated from a human donor who had a prior SARS-CoV-2 infection. Each CDR3 is given with its conserved first and last residue. A D gene is named only where the DNA matches it firmly. Not every row has a clone size; where given, it reads once, few, many or a size class.

>NA|NA|TRBJ1-1|TRBV5-6
TGTGCCAGCAGCTTCTATAGTGAAGCTTTCTTT
CASSFYSEAFF
>NA|NA|TRBJ1-1|TRBV21-1
TGTGCCAGCAGCATAGGGACAGGGTGGTCCACTGAAGCTTTCTTT
CASSIGTGWSTEAFF
>NA|NA|TRBJ2-1|TRBV5-1
TGCGCCAGCAGCGGACAGTCCTACTACAATGAGCAGTTCTTC
CASSGQSYYNEQFF
>NA|NA|TRBJ2-2|TRBV4-2
TGTGCCAGCAGCCAAGACAGGGTGGCCGGGGAGCTGTTTTTT
CASSQDRVAGELFF
>NA|NA|TRBJ2-3|TRBV24-1
TGTGCCACCAGGCCGACATCCACGAACACAGATACGCAGTATTTT
CATRPTSTNTDTQYF
>NA|TRBD1|TRBJ1-1|TRBV5-1
TGCGCCAGCAGCTTGGGAATGGGACAGCCCCATGAGACTGAAGCTTTCTTT
CASSLGMGQPHETEAFF
>NA|TRBD2|TRBJ2-3|TRBV6-5
TGTGCCAGCAGGGTTACTAGCGGCGCAGATACGCAGTATTTT
CASRVTSGADTQYF
>NA|NA|TRBJ2-3|TRBV5-1
TGCGCCAGCAGCTTGTCGGGGTGGGTCACAGATACGCAGTATTTT
CASSLSGWVTDTQYF
>few|NA|TRBJ2-5|TRBV7-9
TGTGCCAGCAGCGTCCCAGGGGCACAGGAGACCCAGTACTTC
CASSVPGAQETQYF
>NA|NA|TRBJ1-2|TRBV7-9
TGTGCCAGCAGCCCCCGCCCTAGCAATGGCTACACCTTC
CASSPRPSNGYTF
>NA|NA|TRBJ1-2|TRBV2
TGTGCCAGCAGTGTGACAGACTACGAGGAGGGCTACACCTTC
CASSVTDYEEGYTF
>few|NA|TRBJ2-1|TRBV19
TGTGCCAGTAGCCTACAGGGGGGGGACAATGAGCAGTTCTTC
CASSLQGGDNEQFF
>NA|TRBD1|TRBJ2-5|TRBV3-1/TRBV3-2
TGTGCCAGCAGCCAAAACAGGGGATCGGAGACCCAGTACTTC
CASSQNRGSETQYF
>NA|TRBD2|TRBJ2-5|TRBV7-2
TGTGCCAGCGGCGGGGGGGCAGAAGAGACCCAGTACTTC
CASGGGAEETQYF
>NA|TRBD2|TRBJ2-7|TRBV7-8
TGTGCCAGCAGCTTCACCATAGCGGGGATCCCCTACGAGCAGTACTTC
CASSFTIAGIPYEQYF
>few|TRBD1|TRBJ1-1|TRBV10-3
TGTGCCATCAGTGGGGGACAGTACACTGAAGCTTTCTTT
CAISGGQYTEAFF
>NA|TRBD2|TRBJ2-5|TRBV6-1
TGTGCCAGCAGTGAATGGGTTCGGGGGGAAGAGGCCCAGTACTTC
CASSEWVRGEEAQYF
>once|TRBD2|TRBJ2-2|TRBV7-8
TGTGCCAGCAGCCCGGGACTAGCGGGGGCAAGGACCGGGGAGCTGTTTTTT
CASSPGLAGARTGELFF
>NA|NA|TRBJ2-5|TRBV2
TGTGCCAGCAGTGATATTCGGCGAGGGGGACAAGAGACCCAGTACTTC
CASSDIRRGGQETQYF
>NA|NA|TRBJ2-2|TRBV9
TGTGCCAGCAGCGTAAGGCTAGGGAACACCGGGGAGCTGTTTTTT
CASSVRLGNTGELFF
>NA|NA|TRBJ2-2|TRBV29-1
TGCAGCGTTCGGGGGAACACCGGGGAGCTGTTTTTT
CSVRGNTGELFF
>NA|NA|TRBJ1-5|TRBV18
TGTGCCAGCTCACTTCACCCCGGGCAGTCGGGCGAGCCCCAGCATTTT
CASSLHPGQSGEPQHF
>NA|NA|TRBJ1-1|TRBV28
TGTGCCAGCAGTTTAAGCAGGGGAGGGGAAGCTTTCTTT
CASSLSRGGEAFF
>NA|TRBD2|TRBJ2-3|TRBV20-1
TGCAGTGCTAGTTGGGGGGGGAACGCAATTAGCACAGATACGCAGTATTTT
CSASWGGNAISTDTQYF
>NA|TRBD1|TRBJ1-4|TRBV12-5
TGTGCTAGTGGTTTGGAGAGACAGGGTACTGAAAAACTGTTTTTT
CASGLERQGTEKLFF
>NA|NA|TRBJ1-2|TRBV18
TGTGCCAGCTCACCCGCCTTGGGCCGGAGGCATGGCTACACCTTC
CASSPALGRRHGYTF
>NA|TRBD2|TRBJ2-7|TRBV2
TGTGCCAGCAGCGGACCAGGAGGGGGGGGCCGCGGGAGGGGATACGAGCAGTACTTC
CASSGPGGGGRGRGYEQYF
>NA|NA|TRBJ2-5|TRBV7-6
TGTGCCAGCAGCGGCGCCCGGGCAGGGGAAGAGACCCAGTACTTC
CASSGARAGEETQYF
>many|NA|TRBJ2-7|TRBV7-9
TGTGCCAGCACCAGAAGGGGCAGCTACGAGCAGTACTTC
CASTRRGSYEQYF
>NA|NA|TRBJ2-7|TRBV29-1
TGCAGCGTTGAAGATAGCACCGGATGGTCTGGCACCTACGAGCAGTACTTC
CSVEDSTGWSGTYEQYF
>NA|NA|TRBJ2-3|TRBV24-1
TGTGCCACCAGTGATTCCGGGTCAGTGTCTAGCACAGATACGCAGTATTTT
CATSDSGSVSSTDTQYF
>once|NA|TRBJ2-7|TRBV19
TGTGCCAGTAGTATAGGGTTAGCGCGATCCTACGAGCAGTACTTC
CASSIGLARSYEQYF
>NA|NA|TRBJ2-7|TRBV10-1
TGCGCCAGCAGGGCAGACACCTACCCTAACTACTTC
CASRADTYPNYF
>NA|NA|TRBJ2-3|TRBV6-6
TGTGCCAGCAGTTACCGGCAGTACACAGATACGCAGTATTTT
CASSYRQYTDTQYF
>NA|NA|TRBJ2-3|TRBV5-4
TGTGCCAGCACCCATCCCGGGCAGGGGGGCGCAGATACGCAGTATTTT
CASTHPGQGGADTQYF
>NA|TRBD1|TRBJ1-2|TRBV6-5
TGTGCCAGCAGAACGGGACAGGGTAGCTATGGCTACACCTTC
CASRTGQGSYGYTF
>few|NA|TRBJ1-3|TRBV4-2
TGTGCCAGCAGCCAAGATGGTCCCCGCTCTGGAAACACCATATATTTT
CASSQDGPRSGNTIYF
>few|TRBD2|TRBJ2-2|TRBV18
TGTGCCAGCTCGCCGGGACTAGCCTCAACCGGGGAGCTGTTTTTT
CASSPGLASTGELFF
>NA|NA|TRBJ2-7|TRBV12-3/TRBV12-4
TGTGCCAGAACCGGAGGCCTCCCCTCCGAGCAGTACTTC
CARTGGLPSEQYF
>NA|NA|TRBJ1-2|TRBV5-1
TGCGCCAGCAGCTTGGTGGGGGCGTATGGGGATGGCTACACCTTC
CASSLVGAYGDGYTF
>few|TRBD2|TRBJ2-7|TRBV14
TGTGCCAGCAGCCAAGTGACAGCGGGGGGGAGCTCCTACGAGCAGTACTTC
CASSQVTAGGSSYEQYF
>NA|TRBD1|TRBJ2-1|TRBV7-2
TGTGCCAGCAGCTTCCCTACCGGGACAGGGTCCTACAATGAGCAGTTCTTC
CASSFPTGTGSYNEQFF